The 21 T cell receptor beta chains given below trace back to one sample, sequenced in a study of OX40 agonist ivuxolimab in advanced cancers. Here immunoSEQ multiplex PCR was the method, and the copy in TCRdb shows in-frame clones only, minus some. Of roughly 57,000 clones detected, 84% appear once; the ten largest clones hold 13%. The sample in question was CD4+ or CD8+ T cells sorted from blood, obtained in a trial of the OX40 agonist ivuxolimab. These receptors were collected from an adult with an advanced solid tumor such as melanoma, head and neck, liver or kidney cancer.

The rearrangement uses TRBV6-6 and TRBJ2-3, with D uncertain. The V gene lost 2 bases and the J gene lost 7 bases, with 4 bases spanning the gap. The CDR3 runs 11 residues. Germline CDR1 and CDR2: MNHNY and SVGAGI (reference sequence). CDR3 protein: CASSYLNTQYF. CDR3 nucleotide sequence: TGTGCCAGCAGTTACCTCAATACGCAGTATTTT.

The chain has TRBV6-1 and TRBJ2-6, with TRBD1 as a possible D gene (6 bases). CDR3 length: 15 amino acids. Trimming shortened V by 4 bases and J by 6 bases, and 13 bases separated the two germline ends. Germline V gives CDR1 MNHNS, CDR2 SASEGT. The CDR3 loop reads CASSAQPGQANVLTF. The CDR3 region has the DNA TGTGCCAGCAGTGCCCAGCCGGGACAGGCCAACGTCCTGACTTTC.

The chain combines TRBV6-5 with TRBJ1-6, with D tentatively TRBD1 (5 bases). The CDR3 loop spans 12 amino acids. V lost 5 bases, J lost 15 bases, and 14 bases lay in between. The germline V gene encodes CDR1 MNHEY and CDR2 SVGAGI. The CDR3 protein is CASSGSRDRLHF. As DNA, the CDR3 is TGTGCCAGCAGTGGGTCCAGGGATCGCCTCCACTTT.

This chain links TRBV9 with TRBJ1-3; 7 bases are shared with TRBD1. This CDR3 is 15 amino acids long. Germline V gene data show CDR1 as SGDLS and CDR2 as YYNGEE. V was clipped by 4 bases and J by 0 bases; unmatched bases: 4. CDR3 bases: TGTGCCAGCAGCCCCAGGGGGAGCTCTGGAAACACCATATATTTT. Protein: CASSPRGSSGNTIYF.

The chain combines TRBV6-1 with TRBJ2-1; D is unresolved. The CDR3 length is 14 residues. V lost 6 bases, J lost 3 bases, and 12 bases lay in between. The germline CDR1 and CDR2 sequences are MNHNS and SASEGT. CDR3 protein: CASRPTAYYNEQFF. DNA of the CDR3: TGTGCCAGCAGACCAACGGCATACTACAATGAGCAGTTCTTC.

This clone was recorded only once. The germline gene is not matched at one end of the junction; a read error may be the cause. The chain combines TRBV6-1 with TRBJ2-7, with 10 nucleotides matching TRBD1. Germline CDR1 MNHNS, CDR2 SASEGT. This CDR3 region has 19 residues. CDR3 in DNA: TGTGCCAGCAGTGGAAGACAAGCGACGGGACAGGGGATTTCCTTCGAGCAGTACTTC. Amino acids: CASSGRQATGQGISFEQYF.

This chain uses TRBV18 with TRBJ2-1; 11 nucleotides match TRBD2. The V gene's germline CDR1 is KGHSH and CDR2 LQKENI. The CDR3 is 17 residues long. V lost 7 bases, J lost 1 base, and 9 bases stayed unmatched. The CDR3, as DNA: TGTGCCAGCTTTCCCACTAGCGGGAGTGGGTCCTACAATGAGCAGTTCTTC. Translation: CASFPTSGSGSYNEQFF. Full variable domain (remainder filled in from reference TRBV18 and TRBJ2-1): NAGVMQNPRHLVRRRGQEARLRCSPMKGHSHVYWYRQLPEEGLKFMVYLQKENIIDESGMPKERFSAEFPKEGPSILRIQQVVRGDSAAYFCASFPTSGSGSYNEQFFGPGTRLTVL.

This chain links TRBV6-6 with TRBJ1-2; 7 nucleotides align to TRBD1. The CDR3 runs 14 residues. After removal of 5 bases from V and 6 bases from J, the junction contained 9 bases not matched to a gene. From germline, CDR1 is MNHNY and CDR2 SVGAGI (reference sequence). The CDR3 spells CASSTGGGGNGYTF. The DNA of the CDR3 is TGTGCCAGCAGTACGGGGGGAGGGGGCAATGGCTACACCTTC.

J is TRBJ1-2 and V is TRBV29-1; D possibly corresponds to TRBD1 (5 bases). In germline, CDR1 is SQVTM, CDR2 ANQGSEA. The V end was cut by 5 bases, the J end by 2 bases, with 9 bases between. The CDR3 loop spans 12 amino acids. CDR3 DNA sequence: TGCAGCGTTACGACAGAGAACTATGGCTACACCTTC. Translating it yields CSVTTENYGYTF.

The CDR3 sequence is CASSPWGTGEYEQYF. The CDR3 DNA sequence: TGTGCCAGCAGTCCCTGGGGGACAGGGGAATACGAGCAGTACTTC. V is TRBV6-5 and J is TRBJ2-7, with 10 bases that match TRBD1. The CDR3 is made up of 15 amino acids. V gave up 5 bases and J gave up 4 bases; unmatched junction bases: 8. The germline V gene encodes CDR1 MNHEY and CDR2 SVGAGI.

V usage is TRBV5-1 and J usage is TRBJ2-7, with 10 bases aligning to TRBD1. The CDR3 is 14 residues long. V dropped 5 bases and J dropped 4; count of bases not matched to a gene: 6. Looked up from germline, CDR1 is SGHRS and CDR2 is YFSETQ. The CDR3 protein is CASRIGTGVYEQYF. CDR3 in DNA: TGCGCCAGCAGGATCGGGACAGGGGTATACGAGCAGTACTTC.

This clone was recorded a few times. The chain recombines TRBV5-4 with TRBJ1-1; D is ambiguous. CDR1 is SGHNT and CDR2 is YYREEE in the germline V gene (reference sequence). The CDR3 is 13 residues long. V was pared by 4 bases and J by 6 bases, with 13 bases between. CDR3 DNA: TGTGCCAGCAGCCAGGAGTCGTACTCTGAAGCTTTCTTT. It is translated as CASSQESYSEAFF.

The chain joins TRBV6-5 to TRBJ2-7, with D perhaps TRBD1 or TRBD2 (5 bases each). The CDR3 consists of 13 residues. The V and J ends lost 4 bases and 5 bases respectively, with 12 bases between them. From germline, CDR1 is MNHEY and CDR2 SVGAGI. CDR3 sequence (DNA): TGTGCCAGCAGTTTGCAGGGAGTCGACGAGCAGTACTTC. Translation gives CASSLQGVDEQYF.

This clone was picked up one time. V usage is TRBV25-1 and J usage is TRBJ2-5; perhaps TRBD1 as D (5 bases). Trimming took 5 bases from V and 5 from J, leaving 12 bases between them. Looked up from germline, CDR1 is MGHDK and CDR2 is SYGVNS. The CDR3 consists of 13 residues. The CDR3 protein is CASSLAGMETQYF. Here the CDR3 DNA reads TGTGCCAGCAGTCTCGCAGGGATGGAGACCCAGTACTTC.

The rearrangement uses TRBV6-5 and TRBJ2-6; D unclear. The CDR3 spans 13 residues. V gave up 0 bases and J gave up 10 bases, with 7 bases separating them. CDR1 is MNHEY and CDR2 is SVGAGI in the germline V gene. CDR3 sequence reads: CASSYSTQNVLTF. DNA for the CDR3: TGTGCCAGCAGTTACTCTACACAGAACGTCCTGACTTTC.

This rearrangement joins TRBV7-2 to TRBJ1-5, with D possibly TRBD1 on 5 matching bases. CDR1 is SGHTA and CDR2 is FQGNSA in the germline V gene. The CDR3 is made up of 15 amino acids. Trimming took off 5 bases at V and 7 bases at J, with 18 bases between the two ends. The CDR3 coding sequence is TGTGCCAGCAGCCCCCGCCGGGACCCCGGGCAGCCCCAGCATTTT. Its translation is CASSPRRDPGQPQHF.

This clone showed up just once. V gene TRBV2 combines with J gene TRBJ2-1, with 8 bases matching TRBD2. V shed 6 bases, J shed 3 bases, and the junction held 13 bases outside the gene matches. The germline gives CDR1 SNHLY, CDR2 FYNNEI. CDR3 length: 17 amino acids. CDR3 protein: CASSLAGLAGGYNEQFF. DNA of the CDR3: TGTGCCAGCAGCCTCGCCGGTCTTGCGGGGGGCTACAATGAGCAGTTCTTC. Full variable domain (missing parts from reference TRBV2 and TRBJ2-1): EPEVTQTPSHQVTQMGQEVILRCVPISNHLYFYWYRQILGQKVEFLVSFYNNEISEKSEIFDDQFSVERPDGSNFTLKIRSTKLEDSAMYFCASSLAGLAGGYNEQFFGPGTRLTVL.

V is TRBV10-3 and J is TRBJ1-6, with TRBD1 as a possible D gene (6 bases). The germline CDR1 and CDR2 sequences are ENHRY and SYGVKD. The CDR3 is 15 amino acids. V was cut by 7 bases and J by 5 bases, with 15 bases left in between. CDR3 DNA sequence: TGTGCCATCAAGCTAGGGGGGAACAATAATTCACCCCTCCACTTT. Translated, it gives CAIKLGGNNNSPLHF.

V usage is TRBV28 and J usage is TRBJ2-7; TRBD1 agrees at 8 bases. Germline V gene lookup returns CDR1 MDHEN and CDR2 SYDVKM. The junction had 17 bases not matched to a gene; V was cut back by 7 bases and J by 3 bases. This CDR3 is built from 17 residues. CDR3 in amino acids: CASTRRGQGSGHYEQYF. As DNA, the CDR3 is TGTGCCAGCACTCGACGCGGACAGGGAAGCGGGCACTACGAGCAGTACTTC.

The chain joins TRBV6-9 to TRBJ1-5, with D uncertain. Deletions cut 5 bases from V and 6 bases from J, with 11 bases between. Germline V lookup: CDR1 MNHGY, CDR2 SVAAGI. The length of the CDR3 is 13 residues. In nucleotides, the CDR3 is TGTGCCAGCAGTGACGCCGGAACTCAGCCCCAGCATTTT. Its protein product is CASSDAGTQPQHF.

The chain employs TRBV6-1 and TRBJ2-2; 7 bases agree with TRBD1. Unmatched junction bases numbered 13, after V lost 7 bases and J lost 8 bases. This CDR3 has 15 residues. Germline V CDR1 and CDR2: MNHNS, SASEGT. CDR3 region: CASIMSQGLMGELFF. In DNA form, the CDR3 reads TGTGCCAGCATAATGTCACAGGGGCTGATGGGGGAGCTGTTTTTT.